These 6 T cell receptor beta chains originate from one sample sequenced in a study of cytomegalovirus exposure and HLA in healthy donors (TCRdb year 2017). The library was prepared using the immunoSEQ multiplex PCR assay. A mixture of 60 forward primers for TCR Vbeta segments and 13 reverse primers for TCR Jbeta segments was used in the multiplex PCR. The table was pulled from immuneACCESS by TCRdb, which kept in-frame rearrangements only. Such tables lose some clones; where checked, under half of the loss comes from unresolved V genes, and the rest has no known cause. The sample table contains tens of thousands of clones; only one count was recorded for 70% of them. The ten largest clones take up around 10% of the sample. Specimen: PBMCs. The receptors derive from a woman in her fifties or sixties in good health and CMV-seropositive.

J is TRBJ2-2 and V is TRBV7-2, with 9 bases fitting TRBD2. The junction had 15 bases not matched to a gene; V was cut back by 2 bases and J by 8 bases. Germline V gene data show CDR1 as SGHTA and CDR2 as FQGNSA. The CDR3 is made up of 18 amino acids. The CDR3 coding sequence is TGTGCCAGCAGCTTAAGACTGCGAGCGGGGGGTAATAAAGGGGAGCTGTTTTTT. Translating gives CASSLRLRAGGNKGELFF.

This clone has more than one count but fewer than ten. The CDR3 loop reads CASSMTGGNEKLFF. The CDR3 DNA reads as TGTGCCAGTAGTATGACAGGGGGTAATGAAAAACTGTTTTTT. This chain uses TRBV19 with TRBJ1-4, with 9 bases identical to TRBD1. Per germline, CDR1 LNHDA and CDR2 SQIVND (reference sequence). Losses at the gene ends were 3 bases for V and 4 bases for J; bases not matched to a gene: 0. The CDR3 runs 14 residues.

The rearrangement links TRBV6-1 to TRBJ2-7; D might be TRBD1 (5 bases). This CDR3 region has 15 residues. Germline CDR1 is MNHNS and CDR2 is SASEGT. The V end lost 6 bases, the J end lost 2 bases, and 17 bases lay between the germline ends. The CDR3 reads CASRRIMTETYEQYF. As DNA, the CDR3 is TGTGCCAGCAGGCGGATTATGACAGAAACCTACGAGCAGTACTTC.

CDR3 amino acids: CASSSTPSGAQYF. In DNA form, the CDR3 reads TGTGCCAGCAGCTCAACCCCATCAGGCGCCCAGTACTTC. The chain carries TRBV11-3 and TRBJ2-5; D unresolved. V lost 4 bases and J 9 bases, leaving 15 bases between the germline ends. The V gene's germline CDR1 is SGHNT and CDR2 YENEEA. The CDR3 runs to 13 residues. The full variable domain, with the rest looked up from reference TRBV11-3 and TRBJ2-5, is EAGVVQSPRYKIIEKKQPVAFWCNPISGHNTLYWYLQNLGQGPELLIRYENEEAVDDSQLPKDRFSAERLKGVDSTLKIQPAELGDSAVYLCASSSTPSGAQYFGPGTRLLVL.

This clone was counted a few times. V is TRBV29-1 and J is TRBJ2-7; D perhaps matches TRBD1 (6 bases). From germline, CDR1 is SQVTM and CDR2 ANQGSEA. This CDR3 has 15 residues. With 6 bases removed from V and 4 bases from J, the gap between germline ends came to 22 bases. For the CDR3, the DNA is TGCAGCGTCATCTCAACCGGGACAACTCAATACGAGCAGTACTTC. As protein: CSVISTGTTQYEQYF.

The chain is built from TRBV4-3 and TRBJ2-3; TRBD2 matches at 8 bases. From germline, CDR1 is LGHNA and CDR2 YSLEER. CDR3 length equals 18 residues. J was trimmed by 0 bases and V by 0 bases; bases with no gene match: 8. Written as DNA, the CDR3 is TGCGCCAGCAGCCAAGAGGCCCTTAGCGGGGACAGCACAGATACGCAGTATTTT. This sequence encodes CASSQEALSGDSTDTQYF.